The rows below give T cell receptor beta chains drawn from one sample of a study. Via MiXCR, TCRdb re-called the 5' RACE reads, giving one row per CDR3 protein. There are approximately 53,000 distinct CDR3 sequences in the sample; roughly 28% occur only once, and 2.5% to 3.5% lies in the top ten. The sequenced sample consisted of tumor-infiltrating memory CD4+ T cells sorted from the breast tumor. Receptors originate from a female donor with breast cancer. CDR3s include the opening cysteine and the closing phenylalanine or tryptophan. The order of the fields is J gene, clone size, D gene, V gene, CDR3 protein, CDR3 DNA. The D gene is left open where the match is weak. Some rows mark clone size as missing; the rest say once, few, many or name a class of expanded clone.

TRBJ2-7,.,.,TRBV11-2,CASTMSVGPSYEQYF,TGTGCCAGCACCATGTCTGTCGGTCCTTCATACGAGCAGTACTTC
TRBJ2-1,.,.,TRBV20-1,CSPSGNEQFF,TGCAGTCCAAGCGGCAATGAGCAGTTCTTC
TRBJ2-7,few,.,TRBV7-2,CASSLGGRGNEQYF,TGTGCCAGCAGCTTAGGCGGGCGAGGGAACGAGCAGTACTTC
TRBJ2-3,few,.,TRBV20-1,CSASPTDTQYF,TGCAGTGCTAGTCCCACAGATACGCAGTATTTT
TRBJ1-1,.,.,TRBV29-1,CSVAGGLEAFF,TGCAGCGTTGCGGGGGGGCTAGAAGCTTTCTTT
TRBJ2-6,few,.,TRBV10-3,CATSGDRGANVLTF,TGTGCCACCTCGGGGGATCGGGGGGCCAACGTCCTGACTTTC
TRBJ1-5,few,.,TRBV7-2,CASSLAARTHSNQPQHF,TGTGCCAGCAGCTTAGCGGCAAGAACCCATAGCAATCAGCCCCAGCATTTT
TRBJ1-2,.,.,TRBV6-5,CASGRENGYTF,TGTGCCAGCGGAAGGGAAAATGGCTACACCTTC
TRBJ1-2,few,.,TRBV7-2,CASSTQVGPHRGYTF,TGTGCCAGCAGCACCCAAGTAGGCCCCCATCGCGGCTACACCTTC
TRBJ1-5,.,.,TRBV20-1,CSARVGSTQPQHF,TGCAGTGCTAGAGTGGGAAGCACTCAGCCCCAGCATTTT
TRBJ2-2,few,TRBD2,TRBV24-1,CATSTTSGRANTGELFF,TGTGCCACCAGTACGACTAGCGGGAGGGCCAACACCGGGGAGCTGTTTTTT
TRBJ2-7,.,.,TRBV20-1,CSARVGHRGEQYF,TGCAGTGCTAGAGTTGGTCATCGCGGGGAGCAGTACTTC
TRBJ2-1,many,.,TRBV4-3,CAKPGRLIYNEQFF,TGCGCCAAACCGGGACGGCTAATATACAATGAGCAGTTCTTC
TRBJ1-1,few,.,TRBV28,CASNLPMGDALSEAFF,TGTGCCAGCAATCTCCCGATGGGGGACGCCCTCTCTGAAGCTTTCTTT
TRBJ1-1,once,.,TRBV18,CASSPPSDTEAFF,TGTGCCAGCTCACCACCATCTGACACTGAAGCTTTCTTT
TRBJ2-7,few,.,TRBV20-1,CSASEGNLSYEQYF,TGCAGTGCTAGCGAGGGCAATCTCTCCTACGAGCAGTACTTC
TRBJ2-7,.,.,TRBV7-2,CASSWGTKGTYEQYF,TGTGCCAGCAGCTGGGGAACAAAGGGCACCTACGAGCAGTACTTC
TRBJ2-1,few,.,TRBV20-1,CIARDLGGHYNEQFF,TGCATTGCTAGAGATCTCGGGGGCCATTACAATGAGCAGTTCTTC
TRBJ1-1,.,TRBD1,TRBV29-1,CSVVDRGGAGTEALF,TGCAGCGTAGTGGACAGGGGAGGCGCCGGCACTGAAGCTCTCTTT
TRBJ2-3,few,.,TRBV7-8,CASSLGPAQYF,TGTGCCAGCAGCTTAGGCCCAGCGCAGTATTTT
TRBJ2-5,few,.,TRBV7-8,CASSLDSWEETQYF,TGTGCCAGCAGCTTAGACAGCTGGGAGGAGACCCAGTACTTC
TRBJ1-2,.,.,TRBV5-1,CASSLQGRYGYTF,TGCGCCAGCAGCTTGCAGGGCCGCTATGGCTACACCTTC
TRBJ1-2,many,TRBD1,TRBV6-6,CASSPTGDYGYTF,TGTGCCAGCAGTCCAACAGGGGACTATGGCTACACCTTC
TRBJ2-1,few,.,TRBV12-3/TRBV12-4,CASSFGPEGPYNEQFF,TGTGCCAGCAGTTTTGGGCCTGAGGGTCCTTACAATGAGCAGTTCTTC
TRBJ2-1,few,TRBD2,TRBV11-2,CASSGGLQMNEQFF,TGTGCCAGCAGCGGGGGACTACAAATGAATGAGCAGTTCTTC
TRBJ1-1,.,.,TRBV5-1,CASSLGQDRQAFF,TGCGCCAGCAGCTTGGGACAGGATCGACAAGCTTTCTTT
TRBJ2-1,.,.,TRBV7-9,CASSLTEYNEQFF,TGTGCCAGCAGCTTAACGGAGTACAATGAGCAGTTCTTC
TRBJ1-2,.,TRBD1,TRBV14,CASRGQVSNYGYTF,TGTGCCAGCAGGGGACAGGTGTCTAACTATGGCTACACCTTC
TRBJ2-2,.,.,TRBV7-9,CASSSTGLRELFF,TGTGCCAGCAGCTCTACAGGGCTCAGGGAGCTGTTTTTT
TRBJ2-7,few,TRBD1,TRBV4-1,CASSQEGIGQGVNEQYF,TGCGCCAGCAGCCAAGAAGGTATAGGACAGGGGGTTAACGAGCAGTACTTC
TRBJ2-5,.,.,TRBV7-2,CASSSQRGETQYF,TGTGCCAGCAGTTCTCAAAGAGGGGAGACCCAGTACTTC
TRBJ2-2,.,.,TRBV7-2,CASSASQGNTGELFF,TGTGCCAGCAGCGCCTCACAGGGCAACACCGGGGAGCTGTTTTTT
TRBJ2-5,many,.,TRBV5-1,CASSLAGGTQETQYF,TGCGCCAGCAGCTTGGCTGGGGGAACTCAAGAGACCCAGTACTTC
TRBJ1-3,.,.,TRBV18,CASSRKAHSGNTIYF,TGTGCCAGCTCACGGAAGGCCCACTCTGGAAACACCATATATTTT
TRBJ1-4,.,.,TRBV28,CASRDDRVGTNEKLFF,TGTGCCAGCAGGGATGATCGAGTTGGAACTAATGAAAAACTGTTTTTT